This T cell receptor (beta chain) was observed in a study of cytomegalovirus exposure and HLA in healthy donors. V trimming: 6 bases; J trimming: 7 bases; junction bases outside the gene matches: 12. This CDR3 has 15 residues. Germline V gene lookup returns CDR1 MNHEY and CDR2 SMNVEV (reference sequence). 13 Jbeta primers and 60 Vbeta primers were used for the PCR. Libraries were prepared by immunoSEQ multiplex PCR; TCRdb keeps only in-frame clonotypes and omits some of them. The table shows fewer than 200,000 clones, with more than 80% occurring only once. The clonotype was recovered from a woman under 30 in good health and CMV-seronegative. The specimen sequenced was PBMCs. The rearrangement uses TRBV27 and TRBJ1-2; TRBD1 matches at 9 bases. The CDR3 is CASSDLRTGGFGYTF. In DNA, the CDR3 is TGTGCCAGCAGCGACCTTCGAACAGGGGGCTTTGGCTACACCTTC.